These T cell receptor beta chains were read from a single sample in a study of T cell responses to AZD1222 COVID-19 vaccine. Method: immunoSEQ multiplex PCR; TCRdb's copy keeps in-frame clones and lacks some. The table records roughly 70,000 clones, roughly 80% of them present only once. The sample here was peripheral blood, taken on day 0 of AZD1222 vaccination. The receptor set was obtained from an adult in good health. Each CDR3 is given with its conserved first and last residue. D genes are given only for firm matches.

CDR3aa: CASSVRQGGSTDTQYF; j_gene: TRBJ2-3; v_gene: TRBV3-1/TRBV3-2; d_gene: NA
CDR3aa: CASSPLAGNTGELFF; j_gene: TRBJ2-2; v_gene: TRBV19; d_gene: TRBD2
CDR3aa: CSARDGSEQYF; j_gene: TRBJ2-7; v_gene: TRBV20-1; d_gene: NA
CDR3aa: CASSQRTGLEKETQYF; j_gene: TRBJ2-5; v_gene: TRBV3-1/TRBV3-2; d_gene: TRBD1
CDR3aa: CASSYDRGGNTIYF; j_gene: TRBJ1-3; v_gene: TRBV6-6; d_gene: TRBD1
CDR3aa: CASSQAGLAGAYEQYF; j_gene: TRBJ2-7; v_gene: TRBV4-2; d_gene: TRBD2
CDR3aa: CAWSGGLRYEQYF; j_gene: TRBJ2-7; v_gene: TRBV30; d_gene: NA
CDR3aa: CASSGTANTGELFF; j_gene: TRBJ2-2; v_gene: TRBV9; d_gene: NA
CDR3aa: CASSLELAGVYNEQFF; j_gene: TRBJ2-1; v_gene: TRBV5-1; d_gene: TRBD2
CDR3aa: CASSQQGGGVKGTQYF; j_gene: TRBJ2-3; v_gene: TRBV3-1/TRBV3-2; d_gene: TRBD2
CDR3aa: CASSQGRGGANEQFF; j_gene: TRBJ2-1; v_gene: TRBV4-3; d_gene: TRBD2
CDR3aa: CASSPGQGNSYEQYF; j_gene: TRBJ2-7; v_gene: TRBV4-2; d_gene: TRBD1
CDR3aa: CASSQSGLAGGQETQYF; j_gene: TRBJ2-5; v_gene: TRBV16; d_gene: TRBD2
CDR3aa: CASSYYRNEKLFF; j_gene: TRBJ1-4; v_gene: TRBV6-2/TRBV6-3; d_gene: NA
CDR3aa: CAWSGPAHYGYTF; j_gene: TRBJ1-2; v_gene: TRBV30; d_gene: NA
CDR3aa: CASSYSSQGGTEAFF; j_gene: TRBJ1-1; v_gene: TRBV6-5; d_gene: NA
CDR3aa: CASGTERGAPQHF; j_gene: TRBJ1-5; v_gene: TRBV7-2; d_gene: NA
CDR3aa: CASSRQKGPGGYTF; j_gene: TRBJ1-2; v_gene: TRBV16; d_gene: NA
CDR3aa: CASSEGLAGPSYEQYF; j_gene: TRBJ2-7; v_gene: TRBV6-1; d_gene: TRBD2
CDR3aa: CASSLEGNGYTF; j_gene: TRBJ1-2; v_gene: TRBV7-9; d_gene: NA
CDR3aa: CASSQTGGNHQPQHF; j_gene: TRBJ1-5; v_gene: TRBV4-1; d_gene: TRBD1
CDR3aa: CASSLVRAGELFF; j_gene: TRBJ2-2; v_gene: TRBV7-7; d_gene: NA
CDR3aa: CASTWLGEQFF; j_gene: TRBJ2-1; v_gene: TRBV11-2; d_gene: NA
CDR3aa: CASSPRQGASNEKLFF; j_gene: TRBJ1-4; v_gene: TRBV4-3; d_gene: TRBD1
CDR3aa: CASSTEGEGQAFYEQYF; j_gene: TRBJ2-7; v_gene: TRBV21-1; d_gene: NA
CDR3aa: CASSYSLEGGYEQYF; j_gene: TRBJ2-7; v_gene: TRBV6-5; d_gene: NA
CDR3aa: CASSQEGWGATYEQYF; j_gene: TRBJ2-7; v_gene: TRBV4-1; d_gene: NA
CDR3aa: CAIRGQGDGELFF; j_gene: TRBJ2-2; v_gene: TRBV10-3; d_gene: TRBD1
CDR3aa: CASKAYSGGSETQYF; j_gene: TRBJ2-5; v_gene: TRBV10-2; d_gene: TRBD2
CDR3aa: CASSYHSGEGEYGYTF; j_gene: TRBJ1-2; v_gene: TRBV6-5; d_gene: NA
CDR3aa: CASSVGPGEQYF; j_gene: TRBJ2-7; v_gene: TRBV9; d_gene: NA
CDR3aa: CASSQEVGSGNTIYF; j_gene: TRBJ1-3; v_gene: TRBV4-3; d_gene: NA
CDR3aa: CASSLQGANYGYTF; j_gene: TRBJ1-2; v_gene: TRBV18; d_gene: NA
CDR3aa: CASSQEGGQGRTEAFF; j_gene: TRBJ1-1; v_gene: TRBV4-3; d_gene: NA
CDR3aa: CASSQVGQVSGNTIYF; j_gene: TRBJ1-3; v_gene: TRBV4-2; d_gene: TRBD1
CDR3aa: CATSSNRQGRDEQYF; j_gene: TRBJ2-7; v_gene: TRBV15; d_gene: TRBD1
CDR3aa: CASRLPGSTNTEAFF; j_gene: TRBJ1-1; v_gene: TRBV6-5; d_gene: NA
CDR3aa: CASSQSYEQYF; j_gene: TRBJ2-7; v_gene: TRBV4-3; d_gene: NA
CDR3aa: CASRLATGTGQYF; j_gene: TRBJ2-7; v_gene: TRBV12-2; d_gene: NA
CDR3aa: CASSWAVQETQYF; j_gene: TRBJ2-5; v_gene: TRBV13; d_gene: NA
CDR3aa: CASSSGLAGELTQYF; j_gene: TRBJ2-3; v_gene: TRBV5-4; d_gene: TRBD2
CDR3aa: CASSFGGSGGYTF; j_gene: TRBJ1-2; v_gene: TRBV7-2; d_gene: NA
CDR3aa: CASSRALAGTYEQYF; j_gene: TRBJ2-7; v_gene: TRBV7-8; d_gene: TRBD2
CDR3aa: CASSPRRSNTGELFF; j_gene: TRBJ2-2; v_gene: TRBV5-1; d_gene: NA
CDR3aa: CASRDRGGWTEAFF; j_gene: TRBJ1-1; v_gene: TRBV13; d_gene: TRBD1
CDR3aa: CASSLEGLANTGELFF; j_gene: TRBJ2-2; v_gene: TRBV7-8; d_gene: NA
CDR3aa: CASSLGGSETQYF; j_gene: TRBJ2-5; v_gene: TRBV5-6; d_gene: NA
CDR3aa: CASRRLSSSTDTQYF; j_gene: TRBJ2-3; v_gene: TRBV28; d_gene: NA
CDR3aa: CASSLRTASYEQYF; j_gene: TRBJ2-7; v_gene: TRBV11-2; d_gene: NA
CDR3aa: CVVWGMNTEAFF; j_gene: TRBJ1-1; v_gene: TRBV6-5; d_gene: NA
CDR3aa: CASSFGAGGPKNEQFF; j_gene: TRBJ2-1; v_gene: TRBV7-2; d_gene: TRBD2
CDR3aa: CASSFFGLAGGYNEQFF; j_gene: TRBJ2-1; v_gene: TRBV5-6; d_gene: TRBD2
CDR3aa: CASSQVSDKQYGYTF; j_gene: TRBJ1-2; v_gene: TRBV4-2; d_gene: NA
CDR3aa: CASSLSGGGPGTQHF; j_gene: TRBJ1-5; v_gene: TRBV5-6; d_gene: NA
CDR3aa: CASSQSWGKETQYF; j_gene: TRBJ2-5; v_gene: TRBV23-1; d_gene: NA
CDR3aa: CASSLGTGGPYEQYF; j_gene: TRBJ2-7; v_gene: TRBV7-8; d_gene: TRBD1
CDR3aa: CATNPQGTPYNEQFF; j_gene: TRBJ2-1; v_gene: TRBV28; d_gene: NA
CDR3aa: CASSLRDGSNTGELFF; j_gene: TRBJ2-2; v_gene: TRBV3-1/TRBV3-2; d_gene: NA